This TCR beta chain was captured by sequencing in a study of blood T cell repertoires in COVID-19 (dated by TCRdb to the early 2020s). The study in broad terms: The collaborator samples originated in the United States, Italy and Spain and spanned the acute and convalescent phases of COVID-19. The prospective study material was composed of cDNA or gDNA derived from T cells, B-cell-depleted T cells, or PBMCs. Deeply sampled blood TCRbeta repertoires from subjects exposed to, actively infected with, or recovered from COVID-19 were included in the dataset. The repertoires were released in a freely available public database intended as a resource for research on the immune response to SARS-CoV-2. Samples came from the ongoing ImmuneRACE study (first 160 participants) plus 1,254 subjects from 6 global collaborators. A de-identified subject ID, COVID-19 status, age in years and sex were almost always included in the sample metadata. Where available, HLA class I and class II types were taken from metadata supplied by the sample provider and were not determined by assay-based typing.

Collaborating institutions collected whole blood in K2EDTA tubes following their own protocols. For TCRbeta analysis, collaborator samples were shipped as frozen whole blood, as isolated PBMCs, or as DNA extracted from either sample type. The germline V gene yields LGHNA for CDR1 and YNFKEQ for CDR2. Relative to germline, V is 2 bases shorter and J is 7 bases shorter, with 20 bases between their ends. Inclusive of the bounding cysteine and phenylalanine, the CDR3 is 16 residues long. Only the CDR3 portion is preserved as DNA: 48 bases, with reading frame beginning at the first base. General study outcomes and caveats: The amount of clinical and demographic metadata varied by source and participant and was provided uncurated.

A word on this clone: What this receptor recognizes is not known. No base qualities exist here, and no much larger clone lies one base off it.

TCRbeta CDR3 regions were amplified from genomic DNA by means of the immunoSEQ Assay, a bias-controlled multiplex PCR. On the authors' methods: The number of nucleated cells in each sample was estimated from the amplification of reference gene primers within the assay. To quantify the absolute abundance of each unique TCRbeta CDR3 rearrangement, sequence reads were collapsed and filtered. For each sample, productive Simpson clonality was calculated as the square root of Simpson's diversity index across productive rearrangements. TCRdb took over this immuneACCESS table, retaining in-frame rearrangements with V and J assigned. Such tables are incomplete; in checked studies, under half of the missing clones stem from an unresolved V gene, and the remainder is unexplained. D and trimming were read from the DNA, whereas the V and J calls and clone size are those reported in that table. The sample table contains under 150,000 clones; only one count was recorded for 88% of them. The top ten clonotypes cover 25% to 30% of the sample.

Material for sequencing was peripheral blood. This receptor was obtained from a human donor in a cohort sampled during active COVID-19. The chain was built from TRBV4-2 and TRBJ1-2; the D gene is perhaps TRBD1, from 5 matching bases. The CDR3 protein is CASSQSLIGAQRGYTF. The nucleotides read TGTGCCAGCAGCCAATCACTAATTGGGGCCCAGCGTGGCTACACCTTC.